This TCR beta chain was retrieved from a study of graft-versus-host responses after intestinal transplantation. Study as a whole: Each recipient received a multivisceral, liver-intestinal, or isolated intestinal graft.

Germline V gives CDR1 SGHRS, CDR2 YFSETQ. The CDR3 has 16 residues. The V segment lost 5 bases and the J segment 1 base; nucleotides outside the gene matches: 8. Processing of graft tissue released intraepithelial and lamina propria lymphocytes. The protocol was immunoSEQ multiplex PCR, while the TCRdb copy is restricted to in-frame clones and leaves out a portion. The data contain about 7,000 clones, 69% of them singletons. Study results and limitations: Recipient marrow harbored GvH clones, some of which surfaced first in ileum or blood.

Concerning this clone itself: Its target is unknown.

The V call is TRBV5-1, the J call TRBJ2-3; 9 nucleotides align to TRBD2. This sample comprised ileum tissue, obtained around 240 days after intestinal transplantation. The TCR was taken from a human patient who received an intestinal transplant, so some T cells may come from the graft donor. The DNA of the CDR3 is TGCGCCAGCAGTGTGACCACTAGCGGGCGCACAGATACGCAGTATTTT. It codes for CASSVTTSGRTDTQYF.